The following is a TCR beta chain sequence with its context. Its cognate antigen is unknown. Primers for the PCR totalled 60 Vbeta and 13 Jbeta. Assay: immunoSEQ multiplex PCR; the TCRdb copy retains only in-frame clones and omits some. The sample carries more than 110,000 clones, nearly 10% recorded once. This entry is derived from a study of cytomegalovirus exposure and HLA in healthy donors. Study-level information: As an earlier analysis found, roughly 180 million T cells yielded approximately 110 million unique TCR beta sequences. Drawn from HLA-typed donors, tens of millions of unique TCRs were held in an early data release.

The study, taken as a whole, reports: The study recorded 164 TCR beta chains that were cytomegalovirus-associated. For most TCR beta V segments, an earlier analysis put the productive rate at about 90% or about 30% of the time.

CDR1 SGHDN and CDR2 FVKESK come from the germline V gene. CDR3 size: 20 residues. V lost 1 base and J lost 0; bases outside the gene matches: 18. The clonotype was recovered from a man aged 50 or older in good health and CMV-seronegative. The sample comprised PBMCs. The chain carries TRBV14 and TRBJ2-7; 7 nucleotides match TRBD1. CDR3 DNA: TGTGCCAGCAGCCAAGGGGTAGGGACAGTGATTGGGGAGAGCTCCTACGAGCAGTACTTC. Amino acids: CASSQGVGTVIGESSYEQYF.